This T cell receptor beta chain originates from a study of OX40 agonist ivuxolimab in advanced cancers. The overall study: Partial responses were achieved by three patients, of whom one had hepatocellular carcinoma and two had cutaneous melanoma.

Clones were sequenced by immunoSEQ multiplex PCR, and TCRdb holds only the in-frame ones, with some missing. The sample lists tens of thousands of clones, 92% occurring once. CDR3 length: 13 amino acids. V was pared by 9 bases and J by 0 bases, with 12 bases between. Germline V lookup: CDR1 LGHNT, CDR2 FRNRAP. This specimen consisted of CD4+ or CD8+ T cells sorted from blood, obtained in a trial of the OX40 agonist ivuxolimab. V usage is TRBV12-5 and J usage is TRBJ2-7, with D possibly matching TRBD2 (6 bases). The source of this sequence is an adult with an advanced solid tumor such as melanoma, head and neck, liver or kidney cancer. CDR3 in amino acids: CASRRTNSYEQYF. As DNA, the CDR3 is TGTGCTAGCAGGAGGACTAACTCCTACGAGCAGTACTTC.